This T cell receptor (beta chain) was sequenced during a study of CD8 T cells in Susac syndrome. Random hexamers served to reverse transcribe roughly 0.45 to 1 ug RNA. TCRdb fed the immunoSEQ multiplex PCR reads into MiXCR, producing one record per CDR3 protein. The data show about 300,000 distinct CDR3 sequences, with about 82% seen just once and around 0.22% held by the top ten. The source material was CD8+ T cells from PBMCs. This clonotype was obtained from a human donor with multiple sclerosis.

In DNA form, the CDR3 reads TGTGCCAGTAGTTGGAGGAGTTCCGGCTCTGGCTACACCTTC. Protein sequence: CASSWRSSGSGYTF. The chain employs TRBV19 and TRBJ1-2; D gene uncertain. This CDR3 is 14 amino acids long. Germline V gene data show CDR1 as LNHDA and CDR2 as SQIVND (reference sequence). V dropped 5 bases and J dropped 7 bases, with 17 bases sitting between them.